This T cell receptor (beta chain) was retrieved from a study of blood T cell repertoires in COVID-19. The wider study: Samples taken during acute and convalescent COVID-19 were collected in the United States, Italy and Spain. The analysed material was cDNA or gDNA that came from T cells, B-cell-depleted T cells, or PBMCs.

Authors' analysis steps: The assay estimated nucleated cells by amplifying reference gene primers. Generated by immunoSEQ multiplex PCR, the TCRdb table keeps only in-frame clones and is missing some. That table furnishes V, J and clone size, whereas the DNA furnished D and trimming. This sample has more than 150,000 clones, with about 75% found just once. V gave up 4 bases and J gave up 5 bases, with 8 bases separating them. The CDR3 has 13 amino acids. The germline CDR1 and CDR2 sequences are SGHTA and FQGNSA. The V call is TRBV7-2, the J call TRBJ2-2; possibly TRBD2 for D (6 bases). Sequenced input: peripheral blood. The TCR sequence derives from a woman in her sixties or seventies with acute or convalescent COVID-19. The CDR3 DNA reads TGTGCCAGCAGCTGGGCGGGGACCGGGGAGCTGTTTTTT. It translates to CASSWAGTGELFF. Full variable domain (outside the CDR3, taken from reference TRBV7-2 and TRBJ2-2): GAGVSQSPSNKVTEKGKDVELRCDPISGHTALYWYRQSLGQGLEFLIYFQGNSAPDKSGLPSDRFSAERTGGSVSTLTIQRTQQEDSAVYLCASSWAGTGELFFGEGSRLTVL.